What follows describes a single TCR beta chain. This record comes from a study of Ad26.COV2.S vaccination and SARS-CoV-2 variants. Study as a whole: Donor got 5x10^10 or 1x10^11 viral particles of Ad26.COV2.S.

Sequencing was performed with immunoSEQ multiplex PCR; in TCRdb, only in-frame clones are kept and a portion is missing. The sample lists 350,000 to 500,000 clones; 80% to 95% were seen once. Treatment noted: around 19 received Ad26.COV2.S at low or high dose, single or two shots; five or six received placebo; per-sample allocation not given. The samples date from day 63 after the first vaccine or placebo injection. In Boston, an adult donor aged 18-55 years took part. Germline CDR1 reads SNHLY; CDR2 reads FYNNEI. CDR3 length: 18 residues. J gave up 0 bases and V 7 bases, and 14 bases lay outside the gene matches.

The gene calls are TRBV2 and TRBJ2-4; TRBD2 agrees at 8 bases. The sample was peripheral blood, taken in a trial of Ad26.COV2.S vaccine versus placebo. The sequence was obtained from a person between 18 and 65 years old who received the Ad26.COV2.S COVID-19 vaccine or a placebo. CDR3 DNA sequence: TGTGCCAGCACCATATCAAGCGGGAGCAGGATAGCCAAAAACATTCAGTACTTC. Translation: CASTISSGSRIAKNIQYF.